The 17 T cell receptor beta chains reported below all come from one sample, sequenced in a study of blood T cell repertoires in COVID-19. The method was immunoSEQ multiplex PCR; TCRdb's version includes in-frame clones alone and lacks a portion of them. The sample holds almost 350,000 clones, 88% seen once. The sample was PBMCs or T cells enriched from blood (not recorded which). Receptors were obtained from a woman aged 25 to 39 who had been exposed to COVID-19.

This clone showed up just once. V is TRBV10-2 and J is TRBJ1-1; TRBD1 matches 8 bases. There are 14 residues in the CDR3. Trimming cost V 8 bases and J 2 bases; bases outside gene matches: 7. Per the germline V gene, CDR1 is WSHSY and CDR2 is SAAADI. CDR3 sequence reads: CASFQGARNTEAFF. DNA of the CDR3: TGCGCCAGCTTCCAGGGGGCGCGAAACACTGAAGCTTTCTTT.

The chain carries TRBV4-1 and TRBJ1-3; 7 nucleotides match TRBD1. The CDR3 length is 15 residues. With 2 bases clipped from V and 3 bases from J, the junction kept 4 bases outside the gene matches. In germline, CDR1 is MGHRA, CDR2 YSYEKL. The DNA of the CDR3 is TGCGCCAGCAGCCAACCTGGGACAGATGGAAACACCATATATTTT. Translated, it gives CASSQPGTDGNTIYF.

This chain links TRBV3-1 (or the pseudogene TRBV3-2) with TRBJ2-7; 9 bases line up with TRBD1. The trim removed 4 bases at V and 2 bases at J, leaving 6 bases unmatched. There are 15 residues in the CDR3. In germline, CDR1 is LGHDT, CDR2 YNNKEL (reference sequence). The CDR3 protein is CASSPRTGDPYEQYF. Here the CDR3 DNA reads TGTGCCAGCAGCCCGCGGACAGGGGATCCCTACGAGCAGTACTTC.

V gene TRBV7-9 combines with J gene TRBJ1-2; D is unresolved. Germline CDR1 is SEHNR and CDR2 is FQNEAQ (reference sequence). Deletions cut 5 bases from V and 4 bases from J, with 11 bases between. The CDR3 consists of 13 residues. The CDR3 region is CASSAGGSYGYTF. The DNA for the CDR3 is TGTGCCAGCAGCGCCGGAGGAAGCTATGGCTACACCTTC.

V gene TRBV6-5 combines with J gene TRBJ2-5; no firm D call. The length of the CDR3 is 13 residues. V shed 0 bases and J shed 4 bases, with 6 bases lying between them. CDR1 and CDR2 (germline): MNHEY, SVGAGI. The CDR3 region has the DNA TGTGCCAGCAGTTACTCGTTTCGAGAGACCCAGTACTTC. Protein: CASSYSFRETQYF.

The V gene is TRBV19, the J gene TRBJ1-3; D not certain. Per the germline V gene, CDR1 is LNHDA and CDR2 is SQIVND (reference sequence). The CDR3 totals 13 residues. The germline V and J ends were trimmed by 3 bases and 2 bases, with 5 bases remaining between them. The CDR3 region has the DNA TGTGCCAGTAGTATTATAGCTGGAAACACCATATATTTT. Translation: CASSIIAGNTIYF.

V and J are TRBV19 and TRBJ2-2; D call uncertain. Germline values: CDR1 LNHDA, CDR2 SQIVND (reference sequence). The CDR3 has 15 residues. Trimming removed 3 bases at V and 2 bases at J, with 10 bases between. The CDR3 loop reads CASSMQSINTGELFF. The CDR3 bases are TGTGCCAGTAGTATGCAATCTATTAACACCGGGGAGCTGTTTTTT.

The rearrangement joins TRBV5-1 to TRBJ1-5; 7 nucleotides match TRBD1. V was pared by 6 bases and J by 4 bases, with 7 bases of the junction left unmatched. The CDR3 is 14 residues long. The germline gives CDR1 SGHRS, CDR2 YFSETQ. Here the CDR3 DNA reads TGCGCCAGCAAACAGGGGACTGGGAATCAGCCCCAGCATTTT. The encoded protein is CASKQGTGNQPQHF. The complete variable domain, with remaining parts taken from reference TRBV5-1 and TRBJ1-5, reads KAGVTQTPRYLIKTRGQQVTLSCSPISGHRSVSWYQQTPGQGLQFLFEYFSETQRNKGNFPGRFSGRQFSNSRSEMNVSTLELGDSALYLCASKQGTGNQPQHFGDGTRLSIL.

Points on this clone: Other DNA variants within this sample encode the same CDR3. This chain connects TRBV28 to TRBJ2-1; 9 positions agree with TRBD2. The CDR3 consists of 15 residues. Germline V gives CDR1 MDHEN, CDR2 SYDVKM. J was trimmed by 4 bases and V by 6 bases; bases with no gene match: 7. Written as DNA, the CDR3 is TGTGCCAGCAGCCCGACTAGCGGAGCTTACAATGAGCAGTTCTTC. Translation gives CASSPTSGAYNEQFF.

This chain joins TRBV13 and TRBJ1-1; D not resolved. CDR1 and CDR2 from the germline V gene are PRHDT and FYEKMQ (reference sequence). V was trimmed by 4 bases and J by 2 bases, leaving 11 bases between them. This CDR3 has 14 residues. CDR3 sequence (DNA): TGTGCCAGCAGCTCCGATACAGAAAACACTGAAGCTTTCTTT. This codes for CASSSDTENTEAFF.

J is TRBJ1-5 and V is TRBV28, with 7 bases identical to TRBD1. The V and J ends lost 6 bases and 1 base, in that order; junction bases with no gene match: 9. CDR3 length: 16 residues. The germline gives CDR1 MDHEN, CDR2 SYDVKM. The CDR3 loop reads CASRPPLQGSNQPQHF. The DNA of the CDR3 is TGTGCCAGCAGACCGCCCCTACAGGGGAGCAATCAGCCCCAGCATTTT.

The chain combines TRBV28 with TRBJ1-2; 7 nucleotides align to TRBD1. J lost 4 bases, V lost 5 bases, and 13 bases had no gene match. Looked up from germline, CDR1 is MDHEN and CDR2 is SYDVKM. The CDR3 is 16 amino acids. The CDR3 DNA reads as TGTGCCAGCAGTCCCGCCGGGACAGTTGCTTCCTATGGCTACACCTTC. It yields the protein CASSPAGTVASYGYTF.

This chain joins TRBV12-3 or TRBV12-4 and TRBJ2-7; D might be TRBD1 (6 bases). This CDR3 is built from 13 residues. V was trimmed by 6 bases and J by 3 bases, leaving 12 bases between them. CDR3 sequence: CASSIQDSYEQYF. CDR3 coding DNA: TGTGCCAGCAGCATCCAGGACAGCTACGAGCAGTACTTC.

This rearrangement joins TRBV19 to TRBJ1-1; no reliable D call. CDR1 and CDR2 from the germline V gene are LNHDA and SQIVND (reference sequence). This CDR3 has 12 residues. V was shortened by 8 bases and J by 8 bases, with 15 bases between the two germline ends. The DNA for the CDR3 is TGTGCCAGTTCTACCTCGGGGTTAGAAGCTTTCTTT. Its protein is CASSTSGLEAFF.

Here the CDR3 reads CASSPDAGGGQPQHF. CDR3 sequence (DNA): TGTGCCAGCAGTCCCGATGCAGGGGGCGGTCAGCCCCAGCATTTT. V gene TRBV27 combines with J gene TRBJ1-5, with 8 bases identical to TRBD1. CDR1 MNHEY and CDR2 SMNVEV come from the germline V gene (reference sequence). Losses at the gene ends were 5 bases for V and 6 bases for J; bases not matched to a gene: 9. The CDR3 loop spans 15 amino acids.

The V call is TRBV5-1, the J call TRBJ1-1, with D maybe TRBD1 (6 bases). V gave up 0 bases and J gave up 5 bases, with 17 bases separating them. In germline, CDR1 is SGHRS, CDR2 YFSETQ. The CDR3 extends over 16 amino acids. The CDR3 region is CASSLVFGGRTTEAFF. CDR3 in DNA: TGCGCCAGCAGCTTGGTGTTTGGGGGCCGAACAACTGAAGCTTTCTTT.

V gene TRBV19 combines with J gene TRBJ1-1; a possible D gene is TRBD1 (5 bases). Germline V CDR1 and CDR2: LNHDA, SQIVND (reference sequence). The CDR3 is made up of 14 amino acids. V was pared by 3 bases and J by 7 bases, with 15 bases between. The CDR3: CASSMGRVSGEAFF. In DNA, the CDR3 is TGTGCCAGTAGTATGGGCAGGGTTTCGGGTGAAGCTTTCTTT.